This T cell receptor beta chain was found in a study of T cells expressing NK-cell markers (dated by TCRdb to about 2020). Background on the whole study: In sorted CD3+CD56+NKG2C+, CD3+CD56+NKG2C- and CD3+CD56-NKG2C+ T-cell subsets from about eight donors, TCR beta-chain repertoires were profiled. The study sequenced eight donors, all healthy volunteers chosen at random: three men and five women. Among the eight sequenced donors, only one was HCMV-seronegative, while the other seven were HCMV-seropositive. Libraries were sequenced as 2 x 150 bp reads on Illumina HiSeq 2000/2500, MiSeq or NextSeq.

What the research found in general, with its limitations: For six donors, the dominant CD3+CD56+NKG2C+ clonotypes were among the top 10 CD8+ clonotypes and accounted for 1.0-7.0% of CD8+ T cells. Those dominant clonotypes were again the most abundant among CD3+CD56-NKG2C+ cells in several donors, at about 28.3-60.1%. It remained unclear whether the expanded NKG2C-expressing T cell clones were specific for HCMV antigens.

Points on this clonotype: Its antigen has not been determined.

The CDR3 starts with the cysteine, ends with the phenylalanine, and has 12 residues. The entry carries no DNA sequence. HCMV-specific IgG was detected in serum with a commercial ELISA kit to determine HCMV serostatus. Ficoll density gradient centrifugation was used to isolate peripheral blood mononuclear cells from blood. The data were produced on an Illumina HiSeq 2000. 5'RACE template switching, by which a universal primer site and unique molecular identifiers were added, was used to make TCR beta cDNA libraries. Priming for cDNA synthesis came from the TCR beta constant segment, and two successive PCR amplification steps followed. As for the original processing: MIGEC handled demultiplexing of the reads and grouping by UMI, while MiTCR was used to assemble and quantify clonotypes. Only TCR cDNA sequences supported by at least two reads were kept to exclude erroneous sequences. Downstream repertoire analysis used the tcR package, and clonotypes were matched across fractions by CDR3 nucleotide sequence plus V segment. VDJmatch was used to annotate antigen specificity against VDJdb, with one amino acid substitution in CDR3 allowed. TCRdb reprocessed the reads, reporting each CDR3 protein sequence once and no DNA. These V and J calls originate from TCRdb's pipeline instead of the authors' own analysis. This sample's table has entries for 250,000 to 300,000 distinct CDR3 sequences. Together, the top ten hold under 0.5% of the sample.

The chain uses TRBV12-3 or TRBV12-4 and TRBJ2-5; TCRdb indicates TRBD2, and absent DNA this call remains unverified. The specimen sequenced was blood T cells: a sorted CD56 or NKG2C T cell subset, CD4+ or CD8+ T cells, or bulk PBMC T cells (not recorded which). The TCR sequence derives from a young man in good health. Donor details come from another sample of the same person, matched by shared clones. The CDR3 in this case is CASGSSSAAQYF.